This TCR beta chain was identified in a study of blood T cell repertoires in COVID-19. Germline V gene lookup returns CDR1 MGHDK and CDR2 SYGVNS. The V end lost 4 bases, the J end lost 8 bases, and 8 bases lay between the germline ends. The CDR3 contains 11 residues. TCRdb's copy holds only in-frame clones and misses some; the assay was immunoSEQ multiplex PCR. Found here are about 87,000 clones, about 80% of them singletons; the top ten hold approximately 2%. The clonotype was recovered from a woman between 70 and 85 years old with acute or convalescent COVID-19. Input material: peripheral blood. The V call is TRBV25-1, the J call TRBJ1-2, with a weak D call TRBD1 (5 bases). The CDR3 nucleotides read TGTGCCAGCAGTGGGGGGGAAGGCTACACCTTC. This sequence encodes CASSGGEGYTF.